Listed here is a single TCR beta chain. This record comes from a study of blood T cell repertoires in COVID-19. TCRdb's table, derived via immunoSEQ multiplex PCR, lists solely in-frame clones and lacks some. The sample comprises about 100,000 clones, about nine tenths of which are singletons, and approximately 1.5% rests with the top ten. V was pared by 4 bases and J by 0 bases, with 10 bases between. The CDR3 consists of 14 residues. Germline V gene sequence: CDR1 SGDLS, CDR2 YYNGEE. This sequence originates from a human donor with active COVID-19. The donor label of this sample is uncertain. Sequenced sample: peripheral blood. The rearrangement joins TRBV9 to TRBJ1-1; tentative D call: TRBD1 (6 bases). This chain's CDR3 is CASSRQVMNTEAFF. CDR3 nucleotides: TGTGCCAGCAGCCGACAGGTCATGAACACTGAAGCTTTCTTT. Complete variable domain (other parts from reference TRBV9 and TRBJ1-1): DSGVTQTPKHLITATGQRVTLRCSPRSGDLSVYWYQQSLDQGLQFLIQYYNGEERAKGNILERFSAQQFPDLHSELNLSSLELGDSALYFCASSRQVMNTEAFFGQGTRLTVV.